This TCR beta chain was sequenced in a study of T cells after yellow fever vaccination. CDR3 length: 14 residues. Trimming took 1 base from V and 3 from J, leaving 12 bases between them. Germline CDR1 reads DFQATT; CDR2 reads SNEGSKA (reference sequence). TCRdb re-derived calls from the 5' RACE reads in MiXCR, one entry per CDR3 protein. The sample records some 260,000 distinct CDR3 sequences, about 5.2% being singletons. This clonotype has ten or more counts. The chain uses TRBV20-1 and TRBJ1-2; no reliable D call. Specimen: CD4+ T cells sorted from PBMCs, collected on the day of the yellow fever booster vaccination. This receptor was identified in a man between 18 and 35 years old who received the YFV17D yellow fever vaccine. The CDR3 bases are TGCAGTGCTAGAGCCGGGTTTAGTCACTATGGCTACACCTTC. Amino acids: CSARAGFSHYGYTF.